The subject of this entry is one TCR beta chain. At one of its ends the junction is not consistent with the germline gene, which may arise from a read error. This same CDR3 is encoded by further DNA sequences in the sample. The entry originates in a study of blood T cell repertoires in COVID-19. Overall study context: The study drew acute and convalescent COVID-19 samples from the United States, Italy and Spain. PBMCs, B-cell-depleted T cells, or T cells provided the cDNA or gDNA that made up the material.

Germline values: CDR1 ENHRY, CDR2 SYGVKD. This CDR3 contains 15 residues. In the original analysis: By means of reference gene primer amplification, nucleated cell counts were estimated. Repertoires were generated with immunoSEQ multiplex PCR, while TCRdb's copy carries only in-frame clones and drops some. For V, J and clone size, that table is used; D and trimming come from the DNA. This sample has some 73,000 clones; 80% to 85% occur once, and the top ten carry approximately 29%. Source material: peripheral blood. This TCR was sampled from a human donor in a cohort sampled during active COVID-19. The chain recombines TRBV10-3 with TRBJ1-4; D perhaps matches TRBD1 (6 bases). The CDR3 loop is CAISESPGVNEKLFF. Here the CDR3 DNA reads TGTGCTATCAGTGAGTCCCCAGGGGTAAATGAAAAACTGTTTTTT.